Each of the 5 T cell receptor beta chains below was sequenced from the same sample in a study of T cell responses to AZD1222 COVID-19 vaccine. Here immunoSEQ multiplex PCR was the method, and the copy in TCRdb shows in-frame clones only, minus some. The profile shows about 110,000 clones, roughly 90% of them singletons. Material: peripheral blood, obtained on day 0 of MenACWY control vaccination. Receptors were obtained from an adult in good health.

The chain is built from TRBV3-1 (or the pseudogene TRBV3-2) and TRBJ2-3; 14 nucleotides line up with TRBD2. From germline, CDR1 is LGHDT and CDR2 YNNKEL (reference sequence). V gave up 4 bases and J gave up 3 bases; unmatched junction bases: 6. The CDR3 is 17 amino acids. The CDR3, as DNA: TGTGCCAGCAGCCTCGGGACTAGCGGGGGTTTTACAGATACGCAGTATTTT. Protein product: CASSLGTSGGFTDTQYF.

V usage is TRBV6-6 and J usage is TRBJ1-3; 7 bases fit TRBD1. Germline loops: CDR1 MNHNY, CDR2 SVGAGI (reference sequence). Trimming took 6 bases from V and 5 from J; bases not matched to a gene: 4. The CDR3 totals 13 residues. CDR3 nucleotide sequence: TGTGCCAGCAGCACGGGACAGAGAAACACCATATATTTT. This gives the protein CASSTGQRNTIYF.

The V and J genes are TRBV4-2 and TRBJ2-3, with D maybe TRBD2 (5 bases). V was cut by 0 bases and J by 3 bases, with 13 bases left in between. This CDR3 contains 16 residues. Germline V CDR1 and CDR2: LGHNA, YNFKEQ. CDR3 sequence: CASSQEPRGITDTQYF. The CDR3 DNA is TGTGCCAGCAGCCAAGAGCCTCGAGGGATTACAGATACGCAGTATTTT.

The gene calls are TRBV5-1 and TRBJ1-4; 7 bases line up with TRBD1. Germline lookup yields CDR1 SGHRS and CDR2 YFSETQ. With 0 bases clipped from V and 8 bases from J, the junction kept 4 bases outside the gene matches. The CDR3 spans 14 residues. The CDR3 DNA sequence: TGCGCCAGCAGCTTGGGAGGGGGCGAAGAAAAACTGTTTTTT. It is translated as CASSLGGGEEKLFF. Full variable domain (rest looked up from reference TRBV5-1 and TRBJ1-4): KAGVTQTPRYLIKTRGQQVTLSCSPISGHRSVSWYQQTPGQGLQFLFEYFSETQRNKGNFPGRFSGRQFSNSRSEMNVSTLELGDSALYLCASSLGGGEEKLFFGSGTQLSVL.

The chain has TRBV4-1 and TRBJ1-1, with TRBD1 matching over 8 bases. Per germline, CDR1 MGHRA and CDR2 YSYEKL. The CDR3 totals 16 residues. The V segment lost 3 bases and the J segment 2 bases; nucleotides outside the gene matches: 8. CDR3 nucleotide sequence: TGCGCCAGCAGCCAGGTACCCCAGGGGGCTAACACTGAAGCTTTCTTT. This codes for CASSQVPQGANTEAFF.